The next 26 T cell receptor beta chains were all read from a single sample in a study of CXCR3-negative and CXCR3-positive naive CD8 T cells. Study-wide results and limits: Naive CXCR3-positive cells had TRB CDR3s more hydrophobic than those of CXCR3-negative naive cells.

Their antigen targets remain unknown. All TRB cDNA libraries came from 5' RACE performed with UMI labels. No DNA is given; TCRdb re-called the 5' RACE reads and lists each CDR3 protein once. The sample data list tens of thousands of distinct CDR3 sequences. Sample: naive CXCR3+ CD8+ T cells from blood. Stated subset: CD45RO-CCR7+CD27+CD95- naive CD8+ T cells expressing CXCR3 (TNR3+). These receptors came from a human donor in good health. Some clones in this sample may be carry-over from other donors' samples.

The J gene is TRBJ2-1, the V gene TRBV3-1; TCRdb calls TRBD2, which cannot be checked without DNA. The germline gives CDR1 LGHDT, CDR2 YNNKEL (reference sequence). CDR3 length equals 22 residues. The CDR3 sequence: CASSQDKLAGTSGLSSYNEQFF.

The chain links TRBV6-2 or TRBV6-3 to TRBJ2-3. Per the germline V gene, CDR1 is MNHEY and CDR2 is SVGEGT. This CDR3 has 14 amino acids. The chain's CDR3 is CASSYPQSTDTQYF.

CDR3 loop: CASSAGAETQYF. The chain joins TRBV7-9 to TRBJ2-5; TCRdb's assignment of TRBD1 cannot be checked, as there is no DNA. Germline V gives CDR1 SEHNR, CDR2 FQNEAQ (reference sequence). The CDR3 is made up of 12 amino acids. Full variable domain (missing parts from reference TRBV7-9 and TRBJ2-5): DTGVSQNPRHKITKRGQNVTFRCDPISEHNRLYWYRQTLGQGPEFLTYFQNEAQLEKSRLLSDRFSAERPKGSFSTLEIQRTEQGDSAMYLCASSAGAETQYFGPGTRLLVL.

This sequence joins TRBV20-1 and TRBJ2-5; the TCRdb D gene call, TRBD1, has no DNA to confirm it. The CDR3 is made up of 15 amino acids. The germline gives CDR1 DFQATT, CDR2 SNEGSKA (reference sequence). CDR3 sequence: CSADGTGMYQETQYF.

The chain couples TRBV30 to TRBJ1-6. Germline lookup yields CDR1 GTSNPN and CDR2 SVGIG (reference sequence). CDR3 size: 16 residues. The CDR3 loop reads CAWSSRMGILDSPLHF.

The chain carries TRBV5-1 and TRBJ2-7; TCRdb selects TRBD1, and the lack of DNA leaves this call unchecked. Germline V gene data show CDR1 as SGHRS and CDR2 as YFSETQ. The CDR3 contains 12 residues. CDR3 in amino acids: CASTGESYEQYF.

This chain connects TRBV29-1 to TRBJ1-2. Germline V gene data show CDR1 as SQVTM and CDR2 as ANQGSEA. This CDR3 region has 11 residues. The chain's CDR3 is CSVDQDYGYTF.

The chain has TRBV7-9 and TRBJ1-1. The CDR3 runs 12 residues. The germline CDR1 and CDR2 sequences are SEHNR and FQNEAQ (reference sequence). The CDR3 loop reads CAGDKGYTEAFF.

The genes are TRBV9 and TRBJ2-5; TCRdb's assignment of TRBD1 cannot be checked, as there is no DNA. Germline values: CDR1 SGDLS, CDR2 YYNGEE. The CDR3 has 16 amino acids. CDR3 sequence: CASSAGGTGVRETQYF. The variable domain in full, with the rest retrieved from reference TRBV9 and TRBJ2-5, is DSGVTQTPKHLITATGQRVTLRCSPRSGDLSVYWYQQSLDQGLQFLIQYYNGEERAKGNILERFSAQQFPDLHSELNLSSLELGDSALYFCASSAGGTGVRETQYFGPGTRLLVL.

This chain uses TRBV12-3 or TRBV12-4 with TRBJ2-3. This CDR3 is 11 amino acids long. CDR3 amino acids: CASSSGQAQYF.

V and J are TRBV5-1 and TRBJ2-7; TCRdb returns TRBD1, unconfirmable since there is no DNA. Germline V gene sequence: CDR1 SGHRS, CDR2 YFSETQ. The CDR3 contains 15 residues. CDR3 in amino acids: CASSAYGTPSPEQYF.

The chain uses TRBV7-9 and TRBJ2-7; TCRdb designates TRBD1, a call that cannot be tested without DNA. The CDR3 totals 13 residues. Germline values: CDR1 SEHNR, CDR2 FQNEAQ (reference sequence). The CDR3 loop is CASSGDRGGEQYF.

The rearrangement uses TRBV7-8 and TRBJ1-2; TCRdb names TRBD1, which stays unverified in the absence of DNA. This CDR3 is built from 15 residues. Germline loops: CDR1 SGHVS, CDR2 FQNEAQ. The CDR3 loop reads CASSSSGTANYGYTF. The full variable domain, completed using reference TRBV7-8 and TRBJ1-2, is GAGVSQSPRYKVAKRGQDVALRCDPISGHVSLFWYQQALGQGPEFLTYFQNEAQLDKSGLPSDRFFAERPEGSVSTLKIQRTQQEDSAVYLCASSSSGTANYGYTFGSGTRLTVV.

The chain couples TRBV7-9 to TRBJ2-1. Germline V lookup: CDR1 SEHNR, CDR2 FQNEAQ (reference sequence). The CDR3 runs 15 residues. The CDR3 here is CASSYSRRYYNEQFF.

J is TRBJ1-1 and V is TRBV7-9; TCRdb picks TRBD1, but there is no DNA to check that call. CDR3 size: 14 residues. Germline V gene sequence: CDR1 SEHNR, CDR2 FQNEAQ (reference sequence). The CDR3 reads CASSLGQLNTEAFF. Full variable domain (remainder filled in from reference TRBV7-9 and TRBJ1-1): DTGVSQNPRHKITKRGQNVTFRCDPISEHNRLYWYRQTLGQGPEFLTYFQNEAQLEKSRLLSDRFSAERPKGSFSTLEIQRTEQGDSAMYLCASSLGQLNTEAFFGQGTRLTVV.

This chain connects TRBV29-1 to TRBJ2-1. The CDR3 covers 12 residues. Germline CDR1 reads SQVTM; CDR2 reads ANQGSEA. CDR3 region: CSVNAGGNEQFF.

The CDR3 spells CASSQDRLGDTQYF. This sequence joins TRBV11-1 and TRBJ2-3. The CDR3 contains 14 residues. Germline-derived CDR1 and CDR2 are SGHAT and FQDESV (reference sequence). Full variable domain (missing parts from reference TRBV11-1 and TRBJ2-3): EAEVAQSPRYKITEKSQAVAFWCDPISGHATLYWYRQILGQGPELLVQFQDESVVDDSQLPKDRFSAERLKGVDSTLKIQPAELGDSAMYLCASSQDRLGDTQYFGPGTRLTVL.

The rearrangement uses TRBV5-5 and TRBJ2-5; checking the TCRdb D call of TRBD2 is not possible without DNA. CDR3 length: 15 residues. CDR1 SGHKS and CDR2 YYEKEE come from the germline V gene (reference sequence). CDR3 in amino acids: CASSPIAGGPETQYF. The full variable domain, completed using reference TRBV5-5 and TRBJ2-5, is DAGVTQSPTHLIKTRGQQVTLRCSPISGHKSVSWYQQVLGQGPQFIFQYYEKEERGRGNFPDRFSARQFPNYSSELNVNALLLGDSALYLCASSPIAGGPETQYFGPGTRLLVL.

The chain links TRBV7-6 to TRBJ2-1; TCRdb reports TRBD2, a call that lacks DNA to check it against. Looked up from germline, CDR1 is SGHVS and CDR2 is FNYEAQ. The CDR3 consists of 13 residues. CDR3 region: CASSMTRMNEQFF. Full variable domain (missing parts from reference TRBV7-6 and TRBJ2-1): GAGVSQSPRYKVTKRGQDVALRCDPISGHVSLYWYRQALGQGPEFLTYFNYEAQQDKSGLPNDRFSAERPEGSISTLTIQRTEQRDSAMYRCASSMTRMNEQFFGPGTRLTVL.

The J gene is TRBJ2-7, the V gene TRBV28; TCRdb returns TRBD2, unconfirmable since there is no DNA. This CDR3 has 16 residues. Germline V gene lookup returns CDR1 MDHEN and CDR2 SYDVKM. Here the CDR3 reads CASSSSVWREDDEQYF.

The gene calls are TRBV6-1 and TRBJ2-7; TCRdb returns TRBD1, unconfirmable since there is no DNA. Looked up from germline, CDR1 is MNHNS and CDR2 is SASEGT. This CDR3 comprises 17 residues. CDR3 residues: CASSATPSGTVLNEQFF.

The chain links TRBV20-1 to TRBJ2-7; TCRdb gives TRBD1 as the D gene, but with no DNA this cannot be confirmed. The CDR3 length is 16 residues. Per the germline V gene, CDR1 is DFQATT and CDR2 is SNEGSKA (reference sequence). The CDR3: CSARDSQGGFPYEQYF.

V is TRBV9 and J is TRBJ2-1. CDR1 is SGDLS and CDR2 is YYNGEE in the germline V gene. The CDR3 sequence is 13 residues long. The CDR3 loop is CASSAGVYNEQFF.

The chain combines TRBV28 with TRBJ2-7; TCRdb calls TRBD1, which cannot be checked without DNA. CDR1 and CDR2 from the germline V gene are MDHEN and SYDVKM. The CDR3 extends over 12 amino acids. CDR3 in amino acids: CASSFDRGEQYF.

The J gene is TRBJ2-7, the V gene TRBV12-3 or TRBV12-4. This CDR3 contains 13 residues. The CDR3 loop reads CASSFRHTYEQYF.

The rearrangement joins TRBV12-3 or TRBV12-4 to TRBJ2-5. This CDR3 spans 14 amino acids. The CDR3 spells CASSLAGEQETQYF.